This T cell receptor (beta chain) stems from a study of blood T cell repertoires in COVID-19. Across the study: Whether acute or convalescent, the COVID-19 samples came from the United States, Italy and Spain. PBMCs, B-cell-depleted T cells, or T cells were the source of the cDNA or gDNA that made up the material.

The CDR3 consists of 13 residues. The germline V and J ends were trimmed by 4 bases and 1 base, with 7 bases remaining between them. The germline gives CDR1 KGHSH, CDR2 LQKENI. In the study's own analysis: Reference gene primer amplification gave nucleated cell count estimates. Sequencing used immunoSEQ multiplex PCR; TCRdb keeps in-frame clones, though not all of them. V and J calls and clone size are copied from that table; D and trimming were computed from the DNA. The table records about 130,000 clones, about 90% of them present only once. This TCR derives from a man in his forties or fifties with active COVID-19. The sequenced sample was peripheral blood. The chain is built from TRBV18 and TRBJ1-1; D remains ambiguous. In DNA form, the CDR3 reads TGTGCCAGCTCACGGCAGTCGAACACTGAAGCTTTCTTT. Amino acids: CASSRQSNTEAFF.